This T cell receptor (beta chain) was sequenced in a study of human T cells and chemical hapten exposure. Time point of the sample: patch test 2, 6 weeks after DPC sensitization. Treatment in this sample: therapeutic diphenylcyclopropenone sensitization with weekly scalp DPC. TCRdb re-called the RACE reads with MiXCR, one entry per CDR3 protein. The table has over 65,000 distinct CDR3 sequences, roughly 10% seen once; the top ten hold 1.6%. The CDR3 runs 15 residues. Germline V gives CDR1 SGHTA, CDR2 FQGNSA. V gave up 4 bases and J gave up 0 bases, with 10 bases separating them. In its sample, this clonotype was seen a few times.

This specimen was whole blood, taken in connection with sensitization to the hapten diphenylcyclopropenone (DPC). The origin of this receptor is a man younger than 35 with alopecia areata. Some clones in this sample may be carry-over from other donors' samples. This chain connects TRBV7-2 to TRBJ2-4, with D unclear. CDR3 DNA sequence: TGTGCCAGCAGCTCGCCGTTAGGAGCCAAAAACATTCAGTACTTC. It yields the protein CASSSPLGAKNIQYF. The full variable domain, rest sourced from reference TRBV7-2 and TRBJ2-4, is GAGVSQSPSNKVTEKGKDVELRCDPISGHTALYWYRQSLGQGLEFLIYFQGNSAPDKSGLPSDRFSAERTGGSVSTLTIQRTQQEDSAVYLCASSSPLGAKNIQYFGAGTRLSVL.